A single sample gave rise to the 21 T cell receptor beta chains below, sequenced in a study of T-cell reconstitution after alpha-beta-depleted transplantation in children. Preparation of the TCRbeta library used unique molecular identifiers. TCRdb processed the PCR reads anew with MiXCR; each CDR3 protein has one entry. Seen here are about 600,000 distinct CDR3 sequences, under 25% observed once, and the top ten hold around an eighth. The sample here was PBMCs, mostly from graft donor cells, taken 360 days after TCRalphabeta/CD19-depleted stem cell transplant. The receptors shown here come from a boy under three years old who had a stem cell transplant for acute myeloid leukemia, so the T cells may come from the graft donor.

This clonotype occurred a few times. The V call is TRBV29-1, the J call TRBJ2-4; the D call may be TRBD1 or TRBD2 (5 bases each). The CDR3 runs to 15 residues. With 4 bases removed from V and 3 bases from J, the gap between germline ends came to 16 bases. Germline assignment: CDR1 SQVTM and CDR2 ANQGSEA. CDR3 nucleotides: TGCAGCGTTGGACAGCGCGGGTCGGGCAAAAACATTCAGTACTTC. The encoded protein is CSVGQRGSGKNIQYF.

This clonotype was observed a few times. The J gene is TRBJ2-3, the V gene TRBV11-2; 8 bases line up with TRBD1. This CDR3 is built from 14 residues. Trimming at V came to 2 bases and at J to 3 bases, leaving 1 base not matched to a gene. Germline lookup yields CDR1 SGHAT and CDR2 FQNNGV. The CDR3 DNA reads TGTGCCAGCAGCTTAAGGACAGGGACAGATACGCAGTATTTT. It specifies CASSLRTGTDTQYF.

In its sample, this clonotype was seen once. Given a much more abundant clone one base away, this may be a read error. The chain employs TRBV4-1 and TRBJ2-7; D is ambiguous. Per germline, CDR1 MGHRA and CDR2 YSYEKL. Trimming pared 3 bases from V and 0 bases from J, leaving 6 bases between. This CDR3 has 13 amino acids. The CDR3 spells CASSHDSSYEQYV. CDR3 coding DNA: TGCGCCAGCAGCCATGATTCCTCCTACGAGCAGTACGTC.

The rearrangement uses TRBV27 and TRBJ2-1; perhaps TRBD2 as D (7 bases). This CDR3 is 14 amino acids long. Per the germline V gene, CDR1 is MNHEY and CDR2 is SMNVEV (reference sequence). V was trimmed by 7 bases and J by 5 bases, leaving 15 bases between them. CDR3 coding DNA: TGTGCCAGCAAGAAAACAGGGAGGGACAATGAGCAGTTCTTC. Its protein is CASKKTGRDNEQFF.

A few counts support this clonotype. The V gene is TRBV5-1, the J gene TRBJ2-3; D not certain. This CDR3 is built from 12 residues. Trimming left V 0 bases short and J 6 bases short, with 5 bases between. Germline V gene lookup returns CDR1 SGHRS and CDR2 YFSETQ. CDR3 sequence reads: CASSLVEDTQYF. The CDR3 nucleotides read TGCGCCAGCAGCTTGGTAGAGGATACGCAGTATTTT.

The chain recombines TRBV27 with TRBJ2-1; D is possibly TRBD2 (6 bases). V was cut by 4 bases and J by 4 bases, with 11 bases left in between. CDR1 and CDR2 (germline): MNHEY, SMNVEV (reference sequence). The CDR3 sequence is 14 residues long. CDR3: CASSSGTHYNEQFF. For the CDR3, the DNA is TGTGCCAGCAGTTCCGGGACTCATTACAATGAGCAGTTCTTC.

This clonotype was found many times. The V gene is TRBV12-3 or TRBV12-4, the J gene TRBJ2-2; weak D call: TRBD2 (6 bases). CDR3 length equals 16 residues. The germline V and J ends were trimmed by 3 bases and 0 bases, with 11 bases remaining between them. DNA of the CDR3: TGTGCCAGCAGTTTTTCGGGGGTCGCGAACACCGGGGAGCTGTTTTTT. This gives the protein CASSFSGVANTGELFF.

This clonotype was recorded a few times. This chain joins TRBV7-2 and TRBJ2-7; D is undetermined. The CDR3 covers 14 residues. CDR1 SGHTA and CDR2 FQGNSA come from the germline V gene. V was clipped by 0 bases and J by 0 bases, with 6 bases between them. Here the CDR3 reads CASSLAVISYEQYF. The CDR3 region has the DNA TGTGCCAGCAGCTTAGCGGTCATCTCCTACGAGCAGTACTTC.

The CDR3 coding sequence is TGTGCCAGCAGGGGGCGGCTGGGGTTATCCTACAATGAGCAGTTCTTC. It is translated as CASRGRLGLSYNEQFF. The chain carries TRBV6-1 and TRBJ2-1, with a weak D call TRBD1 (5 bases). CDR1 is MNHNS and CDR2 is SASEGT in the germline V gene. The CDR3 runs to 16 residues. Trimming took 6 bases from V and 1 from J, leaving 16 bases between them.

This clonotype was seen many times. The V and J genes are TRBV20-1 and TRBJ2-3; maybe TRBD1 (6 bases). There are 15 residues in the CDR3. Trimming removed 3 bases at V and 2 bases at J, with 15 bases between. The V gene's germline CDR1 is DFQATT and CDR2 SNEGSKA (reference sequence). This chain's CDR3 is CSASIGQISTDTQYF. CDR3 bases: TGCAGTGCTAGTATAGGACAGATTTCCACAGATACGCAGTATTTT.

The CDR3 nucleotides are TGCGCCAGCAGCTTGGCGTGGGGCCTAGCGCGGACCCAGTACTTC. Its translation: CASSLAWGLARTQYF. The chain joins TRBV5-1 to TRBJ2-5; D possibly corresponds to TRBD2 (6 bases). CDR3 length equals 15 residues. Germline V CDR1 and CDR2: SGHRS, YFSETQ. The V gene lost 0 bases and the J gene lost 7 bases, with 16 bases spanning the gap.

The CDR3 spells CASSYQRTGANTEAFF. CDR3 bases: TGTGCCAGCAGTTACCAACGGACAGGGGCGAACACTGAAGCTTTCTTT. The V gene is TRBV6-5, the J gene TRBJ1-1, with 9 positions matching TRBD1. The CDR3 is 16 residues long. V gave up 2 bases and J gave up 1 base; unmatched junction bases: 5. CDR1 and CDR2 (germline): MNHEY, SVGAGI.

This clonotype was seen a handful of times. The rearrangement links TRBV18 to TRBJ1-2; D is uncertain. CDR1 and CDR2 from the germline V gene are KGHSH and LQKENI. This CDR3 region has 13 residues. V was pared by 4 bases and J by 6 bases, with 12 bases between. The CDR3 DNA sequence: TGTGCCAGCTCACTTGGACTTGCCGATGGCTACACCTTC. The encoded protein is CASSLGLADGYTF.

This clonotype was detected a few times. The chain uses TRBV7-2 and TRBJ2-3, with TRBD2 identical over 7 bases. Germline CDR1 and CDR2: SGHTA and FQGNSA. Trimming at V came to 5 bases and at J to 9 bases, leaving 17 bases not matched to a gene. This CDR3 spans 16 amino acids. CDR3 loop: CASSAQSGDPPRTQYF. The CDR3 region has the DNA TGTGCCAGCAGCGCCCAGAGCGGGGATCCCCCTAGGACGCAGTATTTT.

The J gene is TRBJ2-5, the V gene TRBV5-2; no check of the table's D call, TRBD2, against the DNA was made. TRBV5-2 is listed as a pseudogene. The CDR3 has 18 amino acids. The CDR3 is CASKLMAGLAGGWETQYF. The CDR3, as DNA: TGTGCCAGCAAACTTATGGCCGGGCTAGCGGGGGGCTGGGAGACCCAGTACTTC.

This clonotype was detected a few times. The chain employs TRBV9 and TRBJ2-7; no firm D call. This CDR3 is 14 amino acids long. The V and J ends lost 4 bases and 3 bases respectively, with 14 bases between them. CDR1 and CDR2 from the germline V gene are SGDLS and YYNGEE. The CDR3 here is CASSPFRVSYEQYF. The CDR3 DNA reads as TGTGCCAGCAGCCCCTTTCGAGTGAGCTACGAGCAGTACTTC.

Ten or more counts support this clonotype. The chain is built from TRBV6-5 and TRBJ2-2, with D hard to call. Trimming shortened V by 3 bases and J by 3 bases, and 8 bases separated the two germline ends. Germline assignment: CDR1 MNHEY and CDR2 SVGAGI. The CDR3 spans 14 residues. CDR3 in DNA: TGTGCCAGCAGTTATTCCCCCTACACCGGGGAGCTGTTTTTT. It translates to CASSYSPYTGELFF.

This clonotype has a count of ten or more. The rearrangement uses TRBV6-1 and TRBJ2-7; 8 bases agree with TRBD1. CDR3 length: 16 residues. J gave up 6 bases and V 6 bases, and 16 bases lay outside the gene matches. From germline, CDR1 is MNHNS and CDR2 SASEGT. In DNA, the CDR3 is TGTGCCAGCAGCTCACGCAAGCAACGGACAGGGTTCGAGCAGTACGTC. This sequence encodes CASSSRKQRTGFEQYV.

This clonotype was observed a handful of times. The J gene is TRBJ2-6, the V gene TRBV20-1, with D maybe TRBD2 (5 bases). The V gene's germline CDR1 is DFQATT and CDR2 SNEGSKA (reference sequence). The CDR3 totals 14 residues. The V gene lost 0 bases and the J gene lost 2 bases, with 5 bases spanning the gap. The CDR3 loop reads CSAREGAGANVLTF. The CDR3 coding sequence is TGCAGTGCTAGAGAGGGAGCTGGGGCCAACGTCCTGACTTTC.

The V call is TRBV12-3 or TRBV12-4, the J call TRBJ2-1; 10 bases match TRBD2. J was trimmed by 5 bases and V by 3 bases; bases with no gene match: 4. The CDR3 spans 15 residues. CDR3 sequence reads: CASSFAGTSDNEQFF. CDR3 nucleotide sequence: TGTGCCAGCAGTTTTGCCGGGACTAGCGACAATGAGCAGTTCTTC.

This clonotype was seen at least ten times. CDR3 nucleotides: TGCGCCAGCAGCCCCTCATCCGGGACAGACTACTTCTATGGCTACACCTTC. Translation gives CASSPSSGTDYFYGYTF. This sequence joins TRBV5-1 and TRBJ1-2, with 7 bases matching TRBD1. V lost 4 bases and J lost 4; bases outside the gene matches: 16. The germline V gene has CDR1 SGHRS and CDR2 YFSETQ. CDR3 length equals 17 residues.